These T cell receptor beta chains were read from a single sample in a study of blood T cells in healthy people across ages. TCRdb recomputed calls from the 5' RACE reads with MiXCR, one row per CDR3 protein. The sample holds around 620,000 distinct CDR3 sequences, 27% seen once. Sequences were obtained from blood. The origin of the receptors is a woman between 70 and 85 years old in good health. Both conserved end residues are part of each CDR3. D genes are given only for firm matches. Size tells how often a clone was seen (once, few, many) or the class of an expanded clone, and some rows leave it out.

V gene	D gene	J gene	clone size	CDR3 protein	CDR3 DNA
TRBV7-9	.	TRBJ1-4	many	CASSSWDDNEKLFF	TGTGCCAGCAGCTCATGGGACGATAATGAAAAACTGTTTTTT
TRBV11-2	.	TRBJ1-1	.	CASSFAGTLNTEAFF	TGTGCCAGCAGCTTTGCTGGGACGTTGAACACTGAAGCTTTCTTT
TRBV24-1	.	TRBJ2-1	.	CATRGEGSYNEQFF	TGTGCCACCAGAGGGGAAGGGTCCTACAATGAGCAGTTCTTC
TRBV6-1	.	TRBJ2-2	.	CASSEGDGNTGELFF	TGTGCCAGCAGTGAAGGCGACGGGAACACCGGGGAGCTGTTTTTT
TRBV29-1	.	TRBJ2-3	few	CSVDFSTDTQYF	TGCAGCGTTGATTTCAGCACAGATACGCAGTATTTT
TRBV4-1	.	TRBJ2-5	.	CASSSKGGAMEETQYF	TGCGCCAGCAGCAGCAAGGGGGGGGCGATGGAAGAGACCCAGTACTTC
TRBV2	.	TRBJ2-5	.	CASRVGVEETQYF	TGTGCCAGCAGAGTAGGGGTGGAAGAGACCCAGTACTTC
TRBV4-3	TRBD1	TRBJ2-1	.	CASSPGQTNYNEQFF	TGCGCCAGCAGCCCGGGACAGACTAACTACAATGAGCAGTTCTTC
TRBV29-1	.	TRBJ2-1	few	CSVDQGGTSYNEQFF	TGCAGCGTTGATCAGGGGGGCACCTCCTACAATGAGCAGTTCTTC
TRBV11-2	.	TRBJ2-1	few	CASSPIAGADRREQFF	TGTGCCAGCAGCCCGATTGCGGGGGCCGATCGGCGAGAGCAGTTCTTC
TRBV7-9	.	TRBJ1-6	few	CASSGPNSPLHF	TGTGCCAGCAGCGGGCCCAATTCACCCCTCCACTTT
TRBV7-9	.	TRBJ1-5	.	CASSLDRLNQPQHF	TGTGCCAGCAGTTTAGACAGACTCAATCAGCCCCAGCATTTT
TRBV20-1	.	TRBJ2-2	.	CSARDYRGGNTGELFF	TGCAGTGCTAGAGACTACAGAGGGGGGAACACCGGGGAGCTGTTTTTT
TRBV20-1	.	TRBJ2-3	few	CSASKGRGTSTDTQYF	TGCAGTGCTAGTAAGGGAAGGGGGACTAGCACAGATACGCAGTATTTT
TRBV11-2	.	TRBJ1-2	few	CASSLVRSPNGYTF	TGTGCCAGCAGCTTAGTGAGGAGCCCTAATGGCTACACCTTC
TRBV4-3	.	TRBJ1-1	few	CASSQEWVSGTEAFF	TGCGCCAGCAGCCAAGAGTGGGTATCTGGCACTGAAGCTTTCTTT
TRBV2	.	TRBJ1-1	.	CASSSFSTEAFF	TGTGCCAGCAGTAGTTTTTCCACTGAAGCTTTCTTT
TRBV4-2	.	TRBJ2-5	.	CASSQDEKETQYF	TGTGCCAGCAGCCAAGACGAGAAAGAGACCCAGTACTTC
TRBV6-5	TRBD1	TRBJ2-7	.	CASIGDRGREQYF	TGTGCCAGCATTGGGGACAGGGGGCGCGAGCAGTACTTC
TRBV27	TRBD2	TRBJ2-3	.	CASSSSGGAPDTQYF	TGTGCCAGCAGTTCTAGCGGGGGGGCCCCAGATACGCAGTATTTT
TRBV12-3/TRBV12-4	.	TRBJ2-7	.	CASSLAGTEQYF	TGTGCCAGCAGTCTCGCAGGGACGGAGCAGTACTTC
TRBV5-5	.	TRBJ1-1	many	CASRNVGSEAFF	TGTGCCAGCAGAAACGTAGGGTCTGAAGCTTTCTTT